This paragraph covers one T cell receptor (beta chain) sequence. What it binds is unknown. J was trimmed by 4 bases and V by 6 bases; bases with no gene match: 7. CDR3 size: 14 residues. Germline CDR1 SEHNR, CDR2 FQNEAQ (reference sequence). The source of the sample is a study of cytomegalovirus exposure and HLA in healthy donors. Overall study findings and caveats: The authors listed over 150 TCR beta chains as cytomegalovirus-associated. Published work reported that the classifier diagnosed cytomegalovirus status with high specificity and sensitivity.

The table came from immunoSEQ multiplex PCR; TCRdb's copy has only in-frame clones and leaves some out. The sample has some 170,000 clones, roughly 96% seen once. The V gene is TRBV7-9, the J gene TRBJ2-7; 9 nucleotides align to TRBD1. The clonotype was recovered from a woman in her late teens or twenties in good health and CMV-seronegative. The sequenced sample was PBMCs. The CDR3 here is CASSFRDRAYEQYF. CDR3 DNA: TGTGCCAGCAGTTTCCGGGACAGGGCTTACGAGCAGTACTTC.